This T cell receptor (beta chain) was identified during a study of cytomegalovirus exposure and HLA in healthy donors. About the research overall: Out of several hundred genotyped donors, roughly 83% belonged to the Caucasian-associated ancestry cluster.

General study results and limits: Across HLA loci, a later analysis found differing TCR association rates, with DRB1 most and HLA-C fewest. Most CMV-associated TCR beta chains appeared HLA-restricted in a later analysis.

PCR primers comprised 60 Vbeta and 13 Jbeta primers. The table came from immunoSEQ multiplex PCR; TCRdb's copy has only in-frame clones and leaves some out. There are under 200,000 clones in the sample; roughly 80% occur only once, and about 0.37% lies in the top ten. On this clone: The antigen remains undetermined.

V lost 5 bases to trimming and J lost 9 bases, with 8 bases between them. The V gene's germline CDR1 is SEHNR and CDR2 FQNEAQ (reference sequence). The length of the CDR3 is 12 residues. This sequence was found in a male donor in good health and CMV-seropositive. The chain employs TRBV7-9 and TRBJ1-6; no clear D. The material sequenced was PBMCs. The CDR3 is CASSTIGSPLHF. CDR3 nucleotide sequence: TGTGCCAGCAGCACCATCGGTTCACCCCTCCACTTT.